The clone carrying this T cell receptor beta chain came up once. The data were taken from a study of CD8 T cells in Susac syndrome. Per germline, CDR1 SGHAT and CDR2 FQNNGV. With 0 bases removed from V and 4 bases from J, the gap between germline ends came to 15 bases. CDR3 size: 16 residues. cDNA came from about 0.46 to 1 ug RNA primed by random hexamers. TCRdb reanalysed the immunoSEQ multiplex PCR reads using MiXCR and keeps one entry per CDR3 protein. The sample holds some 150,000 distinct CDR3 sequences, just under 97% seen once. The source of this sequence is a human donor with multiple sclerosis. The source material was CD8+ T cells from PBMCs. The chain joins TRBV11-2 to TRBJ1-2; D unclear. Here the CDR3 DNA reads TGTGCCAGCAGCTTAGAATCCGGGGAGCGAGGCTATGGCTACACCTTC. This codes for CASSLESGERGYGYTF.